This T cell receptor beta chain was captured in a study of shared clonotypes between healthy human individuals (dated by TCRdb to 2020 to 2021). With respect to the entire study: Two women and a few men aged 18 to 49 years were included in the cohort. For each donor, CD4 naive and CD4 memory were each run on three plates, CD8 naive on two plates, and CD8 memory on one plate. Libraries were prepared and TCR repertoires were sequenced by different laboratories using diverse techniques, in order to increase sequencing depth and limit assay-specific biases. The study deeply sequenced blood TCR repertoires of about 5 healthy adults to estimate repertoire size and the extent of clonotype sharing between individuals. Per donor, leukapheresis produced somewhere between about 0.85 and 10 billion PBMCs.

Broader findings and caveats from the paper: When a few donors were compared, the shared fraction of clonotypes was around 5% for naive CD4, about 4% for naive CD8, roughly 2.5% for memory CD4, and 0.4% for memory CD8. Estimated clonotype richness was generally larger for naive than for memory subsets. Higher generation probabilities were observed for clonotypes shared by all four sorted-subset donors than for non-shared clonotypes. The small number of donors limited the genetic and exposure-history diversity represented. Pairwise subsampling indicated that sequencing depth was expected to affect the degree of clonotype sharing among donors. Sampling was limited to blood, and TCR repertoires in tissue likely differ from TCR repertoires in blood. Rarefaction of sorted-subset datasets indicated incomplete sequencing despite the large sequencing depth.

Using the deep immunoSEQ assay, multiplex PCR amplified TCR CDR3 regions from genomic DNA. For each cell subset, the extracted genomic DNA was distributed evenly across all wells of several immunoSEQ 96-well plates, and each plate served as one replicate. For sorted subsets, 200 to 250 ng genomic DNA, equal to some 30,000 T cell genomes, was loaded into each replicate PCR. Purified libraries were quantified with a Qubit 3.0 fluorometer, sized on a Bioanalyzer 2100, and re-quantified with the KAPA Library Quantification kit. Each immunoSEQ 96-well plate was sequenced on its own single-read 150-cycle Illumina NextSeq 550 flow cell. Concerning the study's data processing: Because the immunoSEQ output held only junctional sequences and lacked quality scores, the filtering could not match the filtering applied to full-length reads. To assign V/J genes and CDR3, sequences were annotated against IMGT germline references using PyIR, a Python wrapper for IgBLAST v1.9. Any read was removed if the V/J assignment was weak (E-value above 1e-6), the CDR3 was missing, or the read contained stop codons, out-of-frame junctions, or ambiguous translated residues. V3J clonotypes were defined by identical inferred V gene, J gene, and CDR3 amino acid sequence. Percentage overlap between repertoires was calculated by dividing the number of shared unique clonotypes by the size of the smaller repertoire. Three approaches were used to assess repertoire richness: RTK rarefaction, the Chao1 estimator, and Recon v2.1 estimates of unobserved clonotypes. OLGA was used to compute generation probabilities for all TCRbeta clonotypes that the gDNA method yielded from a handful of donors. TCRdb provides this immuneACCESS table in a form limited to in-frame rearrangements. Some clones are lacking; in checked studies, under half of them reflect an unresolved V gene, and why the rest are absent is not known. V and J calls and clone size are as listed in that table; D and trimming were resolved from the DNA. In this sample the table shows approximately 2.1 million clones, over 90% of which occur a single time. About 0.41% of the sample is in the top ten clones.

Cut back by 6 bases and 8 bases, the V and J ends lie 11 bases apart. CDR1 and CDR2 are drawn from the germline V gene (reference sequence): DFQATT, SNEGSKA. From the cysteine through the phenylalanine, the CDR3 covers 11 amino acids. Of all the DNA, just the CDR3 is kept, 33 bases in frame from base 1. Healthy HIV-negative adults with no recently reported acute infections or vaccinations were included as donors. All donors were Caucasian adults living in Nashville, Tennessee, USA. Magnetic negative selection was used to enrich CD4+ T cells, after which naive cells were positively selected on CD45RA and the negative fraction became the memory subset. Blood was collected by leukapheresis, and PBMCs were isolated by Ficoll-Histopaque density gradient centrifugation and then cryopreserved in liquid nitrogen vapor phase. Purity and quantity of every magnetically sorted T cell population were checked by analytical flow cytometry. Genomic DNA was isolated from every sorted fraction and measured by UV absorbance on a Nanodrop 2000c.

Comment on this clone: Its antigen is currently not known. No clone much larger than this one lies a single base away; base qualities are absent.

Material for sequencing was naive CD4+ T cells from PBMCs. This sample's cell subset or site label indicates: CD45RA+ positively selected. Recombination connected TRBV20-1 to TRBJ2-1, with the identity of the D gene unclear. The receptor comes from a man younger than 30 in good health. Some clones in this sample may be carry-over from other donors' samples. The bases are TGCAGTGCGACCCCAATCCATGAGCAGTTCTTC. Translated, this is CSATPIHEQFF.